This T cell receptor beta chain emerged from a study of blood T cell repertoires in COVID-19. For the study at large: The United States, Italy and Spain supplied acute and convalescent COVID-19 samples. The analysed material was cDNA or gDNA that came from T cells, B-cell-depleted T cells, or PBMCs.

The Seattle site enrolled patients during active infection and followed them longitudinally. How the authors handled the data: Counts of nucleated cells, estimated from reference gene primer amplification, were obtained. Profiled with immunoSEQ multiplex PCR; TCRdb holds only in-frame clones, not every one. V, J and clone size were drawn from that table, and D and trimming were deduced from the DNA. The repertoire holds 70,000 to 95,000 clones, with roughly nine tenths as singletons. This CDR3 spans 15 amino acids. V was pared by 4 bases and J by 4 bases, with 14 bases between. CDR1 is MDHEN, CDR2 SYDVKM, per germline.

The chain uses TRBV28 and TRBJ1-3; D may be TRBD1 (5 bases). The material sequenced was peripheral blood. This sequence originates from a man over 45 with COVID-19, enrolled during active disease. The CDR3 spells CASSSTGVSGNTIYF. The CDR3 DNA follows: TGTGCCAGCAGTTCTACGGGGGTATCCGGAAACACCATATATTTT.